Given below is one TCR beta chain in context. This sample is drawn from a study of blood T cells in healthy people across ages. A minimum of 7 million PBMCs was isolated per sample. Alongside a J-beta primer mix, a sample-barcoded 5' primer served in a second PCR lasting about 7 to 11 cycles. Through a template-switch adaptor with 12 random nucleotides, each cDNA molecule received a tag. Each CDR3 protein is one row after TCRdb ran MiXCR on the 5' RACE reads. The sample holds about 290,000 distinct CDR3 sequences; 25% to 30% are singletons and the top ten take around 30%. This CDR3 comprises 14 residues. From germline, CDR1 is MNHEY and CDR2 SVGAGI.

The sequenced material came from blood. This clonotype originated in a woman in her sixties or seventies in good health. The genes are TRBV6-5 and TRBJ2-5; D perhaps matches TRBD1 (5 bases). The J call may be incorrect, as the DNA end agrees better with TRBJ2-7. CDR3 nucleotides: TGTGCCAGCAGCACTACCGCAGGGCCCTACGAGCAGTACTTC. It codes for CASSTTAGPYEQYF.